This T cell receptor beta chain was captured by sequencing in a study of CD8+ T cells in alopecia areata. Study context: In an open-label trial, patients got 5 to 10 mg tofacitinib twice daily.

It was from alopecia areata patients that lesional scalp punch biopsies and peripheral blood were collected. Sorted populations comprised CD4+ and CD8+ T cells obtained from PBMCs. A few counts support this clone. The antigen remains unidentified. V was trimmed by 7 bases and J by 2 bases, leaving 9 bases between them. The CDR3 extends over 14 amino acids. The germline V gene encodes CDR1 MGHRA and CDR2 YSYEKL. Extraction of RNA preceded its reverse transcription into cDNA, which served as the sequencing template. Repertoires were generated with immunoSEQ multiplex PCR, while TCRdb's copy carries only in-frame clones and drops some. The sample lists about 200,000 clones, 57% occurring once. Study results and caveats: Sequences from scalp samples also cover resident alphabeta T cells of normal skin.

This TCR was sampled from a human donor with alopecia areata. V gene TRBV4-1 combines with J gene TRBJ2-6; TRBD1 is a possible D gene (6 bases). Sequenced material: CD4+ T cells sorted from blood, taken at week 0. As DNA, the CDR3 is TGCGCCAGCAAGAACAGGGCTGGGGCCAACGTCCTGACTTTC. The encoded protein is CASKNRAGANVLTF.